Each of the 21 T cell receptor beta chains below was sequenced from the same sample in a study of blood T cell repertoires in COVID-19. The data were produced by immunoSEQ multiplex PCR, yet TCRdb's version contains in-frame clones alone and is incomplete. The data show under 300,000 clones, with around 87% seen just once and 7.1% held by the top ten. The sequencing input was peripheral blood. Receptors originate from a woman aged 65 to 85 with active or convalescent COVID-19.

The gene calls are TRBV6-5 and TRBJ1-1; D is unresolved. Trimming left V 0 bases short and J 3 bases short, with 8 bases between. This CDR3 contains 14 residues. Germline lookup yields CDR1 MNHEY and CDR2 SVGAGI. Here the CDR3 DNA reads TGTGCCAGCAGTTACTCACTGTCGGACACTGAAGCTTTCTTT. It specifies CASSYSLSDTEAFF.

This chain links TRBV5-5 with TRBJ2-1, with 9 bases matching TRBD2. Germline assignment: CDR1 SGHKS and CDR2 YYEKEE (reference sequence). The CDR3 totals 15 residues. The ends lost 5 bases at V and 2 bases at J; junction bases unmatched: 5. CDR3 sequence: CASRAGTSPYNEQFF. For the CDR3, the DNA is TGTGCCAGCAGGGCCGGGACTAGCCCCTACAATGAGCAGTTCTTC.

CDR3 in amino acids: CASSLVQGSNQPQHF. The CDR3 DNA reads TGTGCCAGCAGCTTAGTTCAGGGCAGCAATCAGCCCCAGCATTTT. The chain joins TRBV7-2 to TRBJ1-5, with D perhaps TRBD1 (5 bases). Germline CDR1 and CDR2: SGHTA and FQGNSA. The CDR3 consists of 15 residues. V was cut by 1 base and J by 1 base, with 8 bases left in between.

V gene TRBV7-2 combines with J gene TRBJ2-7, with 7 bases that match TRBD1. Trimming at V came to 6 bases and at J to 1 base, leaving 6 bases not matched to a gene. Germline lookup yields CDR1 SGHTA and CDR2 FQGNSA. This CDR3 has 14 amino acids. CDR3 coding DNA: TGTGCCAGCAGGCCGGACAGGAATTCCTACGAGCAGTACTTC. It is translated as CASRPDRNSYEQYF.

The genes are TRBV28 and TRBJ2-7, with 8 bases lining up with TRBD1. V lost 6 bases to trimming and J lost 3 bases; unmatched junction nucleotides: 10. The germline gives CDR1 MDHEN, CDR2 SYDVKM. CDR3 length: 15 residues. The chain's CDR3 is CASSTDRGGLYEQYF. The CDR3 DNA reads TGTGCCAGCAGCACAGACAGGGGAGGTCTCTACGAGCAGTACTTC.

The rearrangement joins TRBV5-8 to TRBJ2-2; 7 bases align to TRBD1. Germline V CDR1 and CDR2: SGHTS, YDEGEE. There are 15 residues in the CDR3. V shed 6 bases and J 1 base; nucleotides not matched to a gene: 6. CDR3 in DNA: TGTGCCAGCACCACCGGGACAGTGAACACCGGGGAGCTGTTTTTT. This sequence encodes CASTTGTVNTGELFF. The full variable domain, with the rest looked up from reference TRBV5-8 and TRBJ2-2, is EAGVTQSPTHLIKTRGQQATLRCSPISGHTSVYWYQQALGLGLQFLLWYDEGEERNRGNFPPRFSGRQFPNYSSELNVNALELEDSALYLCASTTGTVNTGELFFGEGSRLTVL.

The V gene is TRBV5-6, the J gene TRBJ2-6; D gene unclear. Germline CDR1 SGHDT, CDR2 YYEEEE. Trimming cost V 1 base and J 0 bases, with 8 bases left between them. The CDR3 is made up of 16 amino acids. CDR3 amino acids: CASSLSPDSGANVLTF. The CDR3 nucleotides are TGTGCCAGCAGCTTGTCGCCAGACTCTGGGGCCAACGTCCTGACTTTC.

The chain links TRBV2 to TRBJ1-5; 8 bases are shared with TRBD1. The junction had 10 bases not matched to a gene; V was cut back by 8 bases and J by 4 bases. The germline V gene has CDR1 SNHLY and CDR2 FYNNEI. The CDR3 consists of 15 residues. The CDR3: CASGGQAGWNQPQHF. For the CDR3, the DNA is TGTGCCAGCGGGGGACAGGCCGGTTGGAATCAGCCCCAGCATTTT.

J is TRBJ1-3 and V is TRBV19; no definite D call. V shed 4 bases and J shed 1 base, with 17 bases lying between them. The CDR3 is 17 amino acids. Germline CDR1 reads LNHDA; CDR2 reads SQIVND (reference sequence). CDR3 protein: CASSTIAAYTSGNTIYF. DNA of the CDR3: TGTGCCAGTAGTACCATAGCAGCGTACACTTCTGGAAACACCATATATTTT. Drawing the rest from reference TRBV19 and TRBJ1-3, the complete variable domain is DGGITQSPKYLFRKEGQNVTLSCEQNLNHDAMYWYRQDPGQGLRLIYYSQIVNDFQKGDIAEGYSVSREKKESFPLTVTSAQKNPTAFYLCASSTIAAYTSGNTIYFGEGSWLTVV.

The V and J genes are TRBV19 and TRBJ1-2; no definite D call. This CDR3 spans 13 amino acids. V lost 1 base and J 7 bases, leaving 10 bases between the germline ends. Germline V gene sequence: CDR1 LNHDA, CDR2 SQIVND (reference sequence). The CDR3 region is CASSIVGSGGYTF. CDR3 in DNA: TGTGCCAGTAGTATAGTCGGTTCCGGTGGCTACACCTTC. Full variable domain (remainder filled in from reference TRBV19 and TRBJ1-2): DGGITQSPKYLFRKEGQNVTLSCEQNLNHDAMYWYRQDPGQGLRLIYYSQIVNDFQKGDIAEGYSVSREKKESFPLTVTSAQKNPTAFYLCASSIVGSGGYTFGSGTRLTVV.

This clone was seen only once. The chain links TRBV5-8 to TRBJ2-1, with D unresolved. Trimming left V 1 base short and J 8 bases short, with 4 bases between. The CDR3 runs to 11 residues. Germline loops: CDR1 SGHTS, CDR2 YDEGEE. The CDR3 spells CASSLRDEQFF. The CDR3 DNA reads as TGTGCCAGCAGCTTGCGGGATGAGCAGTTCTTC. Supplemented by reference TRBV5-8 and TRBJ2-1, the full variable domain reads EAGVTQSPTHLIKTRGQQATLRCSPISGHTSVYWYQQALGLGLQFLLWYDEGEERNRGNFPPRFSGRQFPNYSSELNVNALELEDSALYLCASSLRDEQFFGPGTRLTVL.

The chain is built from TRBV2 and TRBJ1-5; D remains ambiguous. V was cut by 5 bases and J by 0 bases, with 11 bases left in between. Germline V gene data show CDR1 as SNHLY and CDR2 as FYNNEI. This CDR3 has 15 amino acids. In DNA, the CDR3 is TGTGCCAGCAGTTCCGACACGTATAGCAATCAGCCCCAGCATTTT. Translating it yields CASSSDTYSNQPQHF.

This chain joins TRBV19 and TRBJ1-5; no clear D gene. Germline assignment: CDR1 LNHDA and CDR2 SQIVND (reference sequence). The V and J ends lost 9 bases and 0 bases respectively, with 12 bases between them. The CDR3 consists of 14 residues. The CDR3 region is CASTQVYSNQPQHF. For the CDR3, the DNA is TGTGCCAGCACTCAGGTATATAGCAATCAGCCCCAGCATTTT.

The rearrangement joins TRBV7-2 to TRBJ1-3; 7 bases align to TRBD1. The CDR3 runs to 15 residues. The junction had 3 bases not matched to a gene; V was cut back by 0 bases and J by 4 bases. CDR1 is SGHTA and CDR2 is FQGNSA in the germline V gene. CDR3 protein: CASSLATGIGNTIYF. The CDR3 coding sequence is TGTGCCAGCAGCTTAGCGACAGGGATCGGAAACACCATATATTTT.

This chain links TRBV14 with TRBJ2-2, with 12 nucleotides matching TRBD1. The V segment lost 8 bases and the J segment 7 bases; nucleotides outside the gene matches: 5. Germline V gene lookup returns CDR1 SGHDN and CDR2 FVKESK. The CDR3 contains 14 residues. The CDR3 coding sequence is TGTGCCAGCCGTGGGACAGGGGGCGGCGGGGAGCTGTTTTTT. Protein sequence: CASRGTGGGGELFF.

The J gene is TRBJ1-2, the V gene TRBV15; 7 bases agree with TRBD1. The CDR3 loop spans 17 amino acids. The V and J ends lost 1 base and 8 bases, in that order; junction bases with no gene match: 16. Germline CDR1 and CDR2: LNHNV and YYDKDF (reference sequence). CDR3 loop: CATSRGGTDRIYGGYTF. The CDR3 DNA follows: TGTGCCACCAGCAGAGGGGGGACAGACCGGATCTATGGCGGCTACACCTTC.

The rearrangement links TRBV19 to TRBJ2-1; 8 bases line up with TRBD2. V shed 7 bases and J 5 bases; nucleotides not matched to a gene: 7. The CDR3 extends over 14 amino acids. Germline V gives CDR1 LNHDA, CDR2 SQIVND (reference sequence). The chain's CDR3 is CASNDGGGNNEQFF. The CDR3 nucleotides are TGTGCCAGTAATGATGGCGGGGGGAACAATGAGCAGTTCTTC.

The CDR3 region has the DNA TGTGCCAGTAGTATGAGGGGGCTTAGAGACACCATATATTTT. Translated, it gives CASSMRGLRDTIYF. The gene calls are TRBV19 and TRBJ1-3, with TRBD1 identical over 7 bases. The V and J ends lost 3 bases and 8 bases, in that order; junction bases with no gene match: 7. Germline CDR1 reads LNHDA; CDR2 reads SQIVND (reference sequence). The CDR3 sequence is 14 residues long.

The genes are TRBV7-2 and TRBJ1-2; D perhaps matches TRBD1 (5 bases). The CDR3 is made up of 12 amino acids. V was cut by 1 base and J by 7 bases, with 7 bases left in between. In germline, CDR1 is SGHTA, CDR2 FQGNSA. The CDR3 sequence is CASSLDGAGYTF. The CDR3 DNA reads TGTGCCAGCAGCTTAGATGGGGCTGGCTACACCTTC.

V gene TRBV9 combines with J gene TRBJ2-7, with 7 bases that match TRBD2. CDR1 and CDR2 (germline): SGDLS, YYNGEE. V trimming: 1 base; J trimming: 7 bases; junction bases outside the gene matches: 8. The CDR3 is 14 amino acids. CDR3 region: CASSVSGDVGEQYF. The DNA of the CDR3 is TGTGCCAGCAGCGTAAGCGGGGATGTAGGGGAGCAGTACTTC.

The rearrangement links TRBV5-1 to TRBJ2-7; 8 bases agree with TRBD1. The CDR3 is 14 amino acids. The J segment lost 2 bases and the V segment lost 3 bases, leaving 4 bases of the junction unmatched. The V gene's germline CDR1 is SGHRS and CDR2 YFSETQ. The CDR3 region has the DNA TGCGCCAGCAGCTCGCTACAGGGGGCCTACGAGCAGTACTTC. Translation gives CASSSLQGAYEQYF.